The 22 T cell receptor beta chains given below trace back to one sample, sequenced in a study of vaccination and CD4 T cells after COVID-19. With the Oncomine TCR Beta short-read assay, DNA from cultured CD4+ T cells was sequenced. Investigators isolated genomic DNA from cultured CD4+ T cells. Each CDR3 protein gets one entry after TCRdb re-called the PCR reads with MiXCR. The data show about 9,200 distinct CDR3 sequences, with 30% to 45% seen just once and less than 9% held by the top ten. Treatment specified: approximately 9-day PBMC culture with coronavirus spike peptide pools or control peptides (ViraFEST assay). The unexposed donor's CD4+ T cells were collected before the COVID-19 pandemic (2011-2018). No antigens are known for them. What was sequenced was CD4+ T cells from blood, cultured in vitro. Receptor source: a human donor in good health.

In this sample, this clonotype turned up a few times. The chain links TRBV28 to TRBJ1-5; D is undetermined. In germline, CDR1 is MDHEN, CDR2 SYDVKM. The CDR3 totals 12 residues. Trimming cost V 2 bases and J 6 bases, with 5 bases left between them. The CDR3: CASSLTGQPQHF. The DNA for the CDR3 is TGTGCCAGCAGTTTAACGGGTCAGCCCCAGCATTTT.

The chain couples TRBV28 to TRBJ1-1; D is ambiguous. Trimming cost V 6 bases and J 7 bases, with 12 bases left between them. This CDR3 contains 12 residues. Germline CDR1 is MDHEN and CDR2 is SYDVKM. DNA of the CDR3: TGTGCCAGCAGCCAGACGGCAGTTGAAGCTTTCTTT. Translated, it gives CASSQTAVEAFF.

This clonotype was seen a few times. V and J are TRBV7-6 and TRBJ2-1; no firm D call. Trimming removed 1 base from V and 8 bases from J, with 6 bases in between. The CDR3 is 12 residues long. Germline CDR1 reads SGHVS; CDR2 reads FNYEAQ. The CDR3 DNA follows: TGTGCCAGCAGCTTAGTAGCCCATGAGCAGTTCTTC. Amino acid sequence: CASSLVAHEQFF. Looking up the rest from reference TRBV7-6 and TRBJ2-1 gives the full variable domain: GAGVSQSPRYKVTKRGQDVALRCDPISGHVSLYWYRQALGQGPEFLTYFNYEAQQDKSGLPNDRFSAERPEGSISTLTIQRTEQRDSAMYRCASSLVAHEQFFGPGTRLTVL.

This clonotype was picked up a small number of times. The chain links TRBV24-1 to TRBJ2-1; D is perhaps TRBD1 (6 bases). Germline loops: CDR1 KGHDR, CDR2 SFDVKD. The V end lost 5 bases, the J end lost 5 bases, and 12 bases lay between the germline ends. CDR3 size: 14 residues. The DNA of the CDR3 is TGTGCCACCAGTGGCAGGGGTCCCGACAATGAGCAGTTCTTC. Encoded protein: CATSGRGPDNEQFF.

This chain links TRBV29-1 with TRBJ2-3, with a possible D match to TRBD2 (5 bases). CDR3 length: 15 residues. The germline gives CDR1 SQVTM, CDR2 ANQGSEA. The germline V and J ends were trimmed by 7 bases and 4 bases, with 21 bases remaining between them. The CDR3 sequence is CSALRVTASPDTQYF. In nucleotides, the CDR3 is TGCAGCGCCCTCCGGGTAACGGCTAGCCCAGATACGCAGTATTTT.

This chain uses TRBV7-2 with TRBJ2-3, with D possibly being TRBD1 or TRBD2 (5 bases each). The CDR3 is 15 amino acids. V lost 1 base, J lost 2 bases, and 10 bases lay in between. Germline assignment: CDR1 SGHTA and CDR2 FQGNSA. As DNA, the CDR3 is TGTGCCAGCAGCTTAGTTGGGGGAGACACAGATACGCAGTATTTT. This gives the protein CASSLVGGDTDTQYF.

The chain combines TRBV12-5 with TRBJ2-5; 10 bases agree with TRBD2. This CDR3 has 16 residues. V was clipped by 6 bases and J by 2 bases; unmatched bases: 9. Germline assignment: CDR1 LGHNT and CDR2 FRNRAP. CDR3 nucleotide sequence: TGTGCTAGTGGACCGGGGGCTAGCGGGGGTCAAGAGACCCAGTACTTC. The encoded protein is CASGPGASGGQETQYF. Using reference TRBV12-5 and TRBJ2-5 for the parts outside the CDR3, the full variable domain is DARVTQTPRHKVTEMGQEVTMRCQPILGHNTVFWYRQTMMQGLELLAYFRNRAPLDDSGMPKDRFSAEMPDATLATLKIQPSEPRDSAVYFCASGPGASGGQETQYFGPGTRLLVL.

The chain couples TRBV7-6 to TRBJ2-3; the D is unclear. The CDR3 is 15 residues long. The germline V and J ends were trimmed by 3 bases and 0 bases, with 10 bases remaining between them. CDR1 SGHVS and CDR2 FNYEAQ come from the germline V gene. The DNA for the CDR3 is TGTGCCAGCAGCTTTGGCGGATACAGCACAGATACGCAGTATTTT. This encodes CASSFGGYSTDTQYF.

The rearrangement uses TRBV7-2 and TRBJ2-1, with D unclear. Germline V lookup: CDR1 SGHTA, CDR2 FQGNSA. Trimming shortened V by 6 bases and J by 4 bases, and 16 bases separated the two germline ends. This CDR3 spans 15 amino acids. The CDR3 DNA sequence: TGTGCCAGCAGGTCGACCGGGCCCCAATACAATGAGCAGTTCTTC. Protein product: CASRSTGPQYNEQFF.

The chain employs TRBV7-2 and TRBJ2-7; a possible D gene is TRBD2 (5 bases). The CDR3 is made up of 15 amino acids. Between the trimmed V and J ends, which lost 5 bases and 1 base, there was a span of 15 bases. In germline, CDR1 is SGHTA, CDR2 FQGNSA. The CDR3 region is CASSLGEGPSYEQYF. CDR3 DNA: TGTGCCAGCAGCCTGGGCGAGGGCCCATCCTACGAGCAGTACTTC.

The chain uses TRBV28 and TRBJ1-6, with 8 bases aligning to TRBD1. CDR3 size: 15 residues. Germline CDR1 is MDHEN and CDR2 is SYDVKM. J was trimmed by 6 bases and V by 5 bases; bases with no gene match: 6. CDR3 amino acids: CASSLEDRANSPLHF. In nucleotides, the CDR3 is TGTGCCAGCAGTCTCGAGGACAGGGCTAATTCACCCCTCCACTTT.

Only a few counts were recorded for this clonotype. The gene calls are TRBV20-1 and TRBJ2-5; D uncertain. Germline V lookup: CDR1 DFQATT, CDR2 SNEGSKA (reference sequence). The CDR3 consists of 12 residues. The V gene lost 1 base and the J gene lost 2 bases, with 5 bases spanning the gap. The CDR3 protein is CSARAGQETQYF. CDR3 in DNA: TGCAGTGCTAGAGCGGGTCAAGAGACCCAGTACTTC.

This clonotype was seen only once. CDR3 sequence: CASSLGGISTDTQYF. CDR3 in DNA: TGCGCCAGCAGCTTGGGCGGGATTAGCACAGATACGCAGTATTTT. This chain connects TRBV5-1 to TRBJ2-3, with a tentative D call TRBD2 (6 bases). The V end lost 0 bases, the J end lost 0 bases, and 8 bases lay between the germline ends. The CDR3 runs 15 residues. Looked up from germline, CDR1 is SGHRS and CDR2 is YFSETQ.

This clonotype showed up just a few times. V gene TRBV6-1 combines with J gene TRBJ2-7; possibly TRBD1 for D (5 bases). Germline V gives CDR1 MNHNS, CDR2 SASEGT. CDR3 length: 12 residues. V lost 3 bases and J lost 5, with 8 bases in between. The CDR3 loop reads CASSDPGNEQYF. Written as DNA, the CDR3 is TGTGCCAGCAGTGATCCAGGGAACGAGCAGTACTTC.

The rearrangement links TRBV5-1 to TRBJ2-5; a possible D gene is TRBD1 (6 bases). There are 14 residues in the CDR3. CDR1 SGHRS and CDR2 YFSETQ come from the germline V gene. Trimming stripped 3 bases from V and 2 bases from J, with 11 bases between. The CDR3 protein is CASSSTGTQETQYF. CDR3 sequence (DNA): TGCGCCAGCAGCTCTACCGGGACACAAGAGACCCAGTACTTC.

This chain links TRBV29-1 with TRBJ1-2; TRBD1 might be the D (6 bases). Germline lookup yields CDR1 SQVTM and CDR2 ANQGSEA. The CDR3 runs 12 residues. V lost 6 bases to trimming and J lost 8 bases, with 16 bases between them. The CDR3 is CSVGASREGYTF. CDR3 nucleotides: TGCAGCGTGGGGGCCTCAAGGGAGGGCTACACCTTC.

The chain is built from TRBV6-1 and TRBJ1-6; D gene ambiguous. Looked up from germline, CDR1 is MNHNS and CDR2 is SASEGT. There are 13 residues in the CDR3. Trimming stripped 6 bases from V and 10 bases from J, with 13 bases between. The chain's CDR3 is CASSPGEDSPLHF. The CDR3 DNA reads TGTGCCAGCAGCCCGGGAGAGGACTCACCCCTCCACTTT.

V usage is TRBV10-3 and J usage is TRBJ2-4, with TRBD2 matching over 10 bases. This CDR3 has 16 amino acids. The V segment lost 2 bases and the J segment 10 bases; nucleotides outside the gene matches: 11. Germline CDR1 and CDR2: ENHRY and SYGVKD. The CDR3 DNA reads as TGTGCCATCAGTGAGCAGGTAGCGGGAGGTTGGACAATTCAGTACTTC. Translating gives CAISEQVAGGWTIQYF.

This rearrangement joins TRBV19 to TRBJ2-7; D not resolved. The CDR3 is 14 residues long. Trimming left V 5 bases short and J 6 bases short, with 17 bases between. CDR1 is LNHDA, CDR2 SQIVND, per germline (reference sequence). This CDR3 is CASSSSRIAGEQYF. Here the CDR3 DNA reads TGTGCCAGTAGTTCCTCTAGAATCGCTGGCGAGCAGTACTTC.

The rearrangement joins TRBV20-1 to TRBJ2-6, with D hard to call. Trimming stripped 3 bases from V and 1 base from J, with 7 bases between. The germline CDR1 and CDR2 sequences are DFQATT and SNEGSKA (reference sequence). The CDR3 sequence is 14 residues long. CDR3 nucleotide sequence: TGCAGTGCTAGCAGTGGATCTGGGGCCAACGTCCTGACTTTC. Its translation: CSASSGSGANVLTF.

This sequence joins TRBV7-2 and TRBJ2-7; TRBD1 matches at 8 bases. Trimming took 5 bases from V and 0 from J; bases not matched to a gene: 6. The germline V gene encodes CDR1 SGHTA and CDR2 FQGNSA. CDR3 size: 15 residues. The CDR3 DNA is TGTGCCAGCAGCGATGGACAGGGCAACTCCTACGAGCAGTACTTC. Translated, it gives CASSDGQGNSYEQYF.

Details on this clonotype: Germline is not matched at one junction end, which may reflect a read error. This sequence joins TRBV20-1 and TRBJ1-2, with TRBD1 as a possible D gene (5 bases). CDR3 size: 16 residues. Germline V gives CDR1 DFQATT, CDR2 SNEGSKA (reference sequence). Here the CDR3 DNA reads TGCAGTGCTAGAGCGGGGTCCAGGGCGGTAAACTATGTCTACACCTTC. Translated: CSARAGSRAVNYVYTF.